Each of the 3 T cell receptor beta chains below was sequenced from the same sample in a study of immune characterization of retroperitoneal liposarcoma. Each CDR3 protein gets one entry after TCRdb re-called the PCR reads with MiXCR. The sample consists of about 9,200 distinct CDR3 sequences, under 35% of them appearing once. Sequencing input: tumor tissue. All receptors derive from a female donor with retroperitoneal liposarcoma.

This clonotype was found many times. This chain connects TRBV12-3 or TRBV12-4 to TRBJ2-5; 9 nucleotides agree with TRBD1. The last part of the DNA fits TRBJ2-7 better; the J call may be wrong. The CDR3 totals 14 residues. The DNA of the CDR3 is TGTGCCAGCAGTTTCCGGGACAGGGACTACGAGCAGTACTTC. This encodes CASSFRDRDYEQYF.

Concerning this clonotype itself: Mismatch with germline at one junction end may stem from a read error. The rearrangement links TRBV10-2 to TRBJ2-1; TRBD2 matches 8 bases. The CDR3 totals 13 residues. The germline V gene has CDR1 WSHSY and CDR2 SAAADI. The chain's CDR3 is CASISGSMNEHFF. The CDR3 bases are TGCGCCAGCATCAGCGGGAGTATGAATGAGCATTTCTTC.

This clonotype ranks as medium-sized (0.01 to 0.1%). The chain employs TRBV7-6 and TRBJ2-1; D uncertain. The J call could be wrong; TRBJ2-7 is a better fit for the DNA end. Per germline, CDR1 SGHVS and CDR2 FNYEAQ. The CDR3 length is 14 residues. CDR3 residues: CASSLASGLDEQYF. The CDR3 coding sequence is TGTGCCAGCAGCTTAGCGTCCGGGTTGGACGAGCAGTACTTC.